Listed below are T cell receptor beta chains from one sample, sequenced in a study of T cell responses to AZD1222 COVID-19 vaccine. Sequencing used immunoSEQ multiplex PCR; TCRdb keeps in-frame clones, though not all of them. Altogether more than 95,000 clones are present, 82% being singletons, with the ten largest covering around 5.1%. This specimen consisted of peripheral blood, obtained on day 0 of AZD1222 vaccination. All receptors come from an adult in good health. CDR3s include the opening cysteine and the closing phenylalanine or tryptophan. Fields, in order: clone size, J gene, D gene, V gene, CDR3 DNA, CDR3 protein. A D gene is named only where the DNA matches it firmly. Where a row states a size, it is once, few, many or the class of an expanded clone; other rows omit it.

abundance: .
j_gene: TRBJ1-2
d_gene: .
v_gene: TRBV4-1
CDR3nt: TGCGCCAGCAGCCAATCCGGTGACGGCTTGGGAGGCTACACCTTC
CDR3aa: CASSQSGDGLGGYTF

abundance: few
j_gene: TRBJ2-7
d_gene: .
v_gene: TRBV10-3
CDR3nt: TGTGCCATCAGTGAGGGTTCGGGTTACGAGCAGTACTTC
CDR3aa: CAISEGSGYEQYF

abundance: .
j_gene: TRBJ1-1
d_gene: .
v_gene: TRBV12-3/TRBV12-4
CDR3nt: TGTGCCAGCATCGGACTAACGAACACTGAAGCTTTCTTT
CDR3aa: CASIGLTNTEAFF

abundance: once
j_gene: TRBJ2-5
d_gene: .
v_gene: TRBV19
CDR3nt: TGTGCCAGTAGTAAGGCAGGACCTCTGCAAGAGACCCAGTACTTC
CDR3aa: CASSKAGPLQETQYF

abundance: .
j_gene: TRBJ2-7
d_gene: .
v_gene: TRBV13
CDR3nt: TGTGCCAGCAGCTTAGGGGACTCCTACGAGCAGTACTTC
CDR3aa: CASSLGDSYEQYF

abundance: once
j_gene: TRBJ2-3
d_gene: TRBD2
v_gene: TRBV5-1
CDR3nt: TGCGCCAGCAGCTTGGTCTCTAGCGGGGGGGCAGGAGATACGCAGTATTTT
CDR3aa: CASSLVSSGGAGDTQYF

abundance: few
j_gene: TRBJ2-5
d_gene: TRBD1
v_gene: TRBV7-2
CDR3nt: TGTGCCAGCAGCCCAACAGACAGGGAAGAGACCCAGTACTTC
CDR3aa: CASSPTDREETQYF

abundance: .
j_gene: TRBJ1-2
d_gene: .
v_gene: TRBV29-1
CDR3nt: TGCAGCGCTATAACAGGGAAAATCTATGGCTACACCTTC
CDR3aa: CSAITGKIYGYTF

abundance: .
j_gene: TRBJ1-5
d_gene: TRBD1
v_gene: TRBV5-1
CDR3nt: TGCGCCAGCTCAGGGGGCTATGGCAATCAGCCCCAGCATTTT
CDR3aa: CASSGGYGNQPQHF

abundance: .
j_gene: TRBJ1-2
d_gene: .
v_gene: TRBV6-1
CDR3nt: TGTGCCAGCAGTGAAGCGCTTCGAGGCTATGGCTACACCTTC
CDR3aa: CASSEALRGYGYTF

abundance: .
j_gene: TRBJ1-1
d_gene: .
v_gene: TRBV4-3
CDR3nt: TGCGCCAGCAGCAAATACAGTGAACACGCTGAAGCTTTCTTT
CDR3aa: CASSKYSEHAEAFF

abundance: .
j_gene: TRBJ1-4
d_gene: TRBD1
v_gene: TRBV7-2
CDR3nt: TGTGCCAGCAGCTCACCGGGACAGTTAAAGAAACTGTTTTTT
CDR3aa: CASSSPGQLKKLFF

abundance: .
j_gene: TRBJ2-6
d_gene: .
v_gene: TRBV7-9
CDR3nt: TGTGCCAGCAGCTCATTTTTAGGTGGGGCCAACGTCCTGACTTTC
CDR3aa: CASSSFLGGANVLTF

abundance: few
j_gene: TRBJ2-3
d_gene: .
v_gene: TRBV19
CDR3nt: TGTGCCAGTAGTATGTATACAGATACGCAGTATTTT
CDR3aa: CASSMYTDTQYF

abundance: .
j_gene: TRBJ2-3
d_gene: .
v_gene: TRBV9
CDR3nt: TGTGCCAGCAGCGTAGCCGGAGAGGGGGGCCCGGATACGCAGTATTTT
CDR3aa: CASSVAGEGGPDTQYF

abundance: few
j_gene: TRBJ2-1
d_gene: TRBD2
v_gene: TRBV6-6
CDR3nt: TGTGCCAGCAGCTCCGGGACTAGCGGACCCGAGCAGTTCTTC
CDR3aa: CASSSGTSGPEQFF

abundance: .
j_gene: TRBJ2-1
d_gene: TRBD2
v_gene: TRBV4-1
CDR3nt: TGCGCCAGCAGCCAAGTCTGGGCGGGGGAGAATGAGCAGTTCTTC
CDR3aa: CASSQVWAGENEQFF

abundance: many
j_gene: TRBJ2-2
d_gene: .
v_gene: TRBV2
CDR3nt: TGTGCCAGCACCGAAAGTAGGGGGGCCGGGGAGCTGTTTTTT
CDR3aa: CASTESRGAGELFF

abundance: .
j_gene: TRBJ2-1
d_gene: .
v_gene: TRBV29-1
CDR3nt: TGCAGCGGGGACCATGGGCGGGGAGCTGGGGATGAGCAGTTCTTC
CDR3aa: CSGDHGRGAGDEQFF

abundance: .
j_gene: TRBJ1-6
d_gene: .
v_gene: TRBV27
CDR3nt: TGTGCCACCATGGACGGATATAATTCACCCCTCCACTTT
CDR3aa: CATMDGYNSPLHF

abundance: .
j_gene: TRBJ2-5
d_gene: .
v_gene: TRBV11-1
CDR3nt: TGTGCCAGCAGCACACGGGCCACCCAAGAGACCCAGTACTTC
CDR3aa: CASSTRATQETQYF